This TCR beta chain was found in a study of control samples from healthy donors and cancer patients. Here immunoSEQ multiplex PCR was the method, and the copy in TCRdb shows in-frame clones only, minus some. Of about 200,000 clones in the sample, approximately 90% were seen once. The germline V gene has CDR1 SEHNR and CDR2 FQNEAQ (reference sequence). V dropped 3 bases and J dropped 0 bases, with 10 bases sitting between them. This CDR3 contains 15 residues. Sequencing was performed on blood. This clonotype originated in a man aged 25 to 40 in good health. The genes are TRBV7-9 and TRBJ2-3, with D possibly TRBD2 on 6 matching bases. The CDR3: CASSFRRGSTDTQYF. The CDR3 bases are TGTGCCAGCAGCTTTCGGCGGGGAAGCACAGATACGCAGTATTTT.